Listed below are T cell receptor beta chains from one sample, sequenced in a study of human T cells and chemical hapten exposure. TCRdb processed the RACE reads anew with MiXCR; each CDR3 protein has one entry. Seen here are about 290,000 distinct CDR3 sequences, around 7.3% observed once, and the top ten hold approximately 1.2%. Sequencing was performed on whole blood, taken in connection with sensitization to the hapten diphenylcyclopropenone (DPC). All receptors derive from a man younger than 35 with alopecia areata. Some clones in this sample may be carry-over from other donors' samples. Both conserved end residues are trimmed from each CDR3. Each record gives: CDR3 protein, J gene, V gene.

CDR3: ASSQAGGGWGEAF; J: TRBJ1-1; V: TRBV4-3
CDR3: ASSFGAQSTETQY; J: TRBJ2-5; V: TRBV5-5
CDR3: ASSLGAWGREQF; J: TRBJ2-1; V: TRBV12-3/TRBV12-4
CDR3: ASSWRDIQETQY; J: TRBJ2-5; V: TRBV7-9
CDR3: SATQALITDTQY; J: TRBJ2-3; V: TRBV20-1
CDR3: ASSSWTEHRTDTQY; J: TRBJ2-3; V: TRBV7-9
CDR3: AISETGQANEKLF; J: TRBJ1-4; V: TRBV10-3
CDR3: ASSRGPGSGANVLT; J: TRBJ2-6; V: TRBV7-2
CDR3: ASSQGPGRNEQY; J: TRBJ2-7; V: TRBV3-1
CDR3: ASSSGPSTDTQY; J: TRBJ2-3; V: TRBV5-1
CDR3: ASRPPGQKAGAGYT; J: TRBJ1-2; V: TRBV12-3/TRBV12-4
CDR3: ASSPGRGADGYT; J: TRBJ1-2; V: TRBV18
CDR3: ASSRGGTGKAYT; J: TRBJ1-2; V: TRBV14
CDR3: ASSPIGFERGVNNEQF; J: TRBJ2-1; V: TRBV7-8
CDR3: ASSYAVQGSGETQY; J: TRBJ2-5; V: TRBV11-2
CDR3: SVKTYGQGDSYEQY; J: TRBJ2-7; V: TRBV29-1
CDR3: SARDPRGLDQPQH; J: TRBJ1-5; V: TRBV20-1
CDR3: ASSFLSDTGELF; J: TRBJ2-2; V: TRBV11-2
CDR3: ASSTRQGSSYNSPLH; J: TRBJ1-6; V: TRBV6-5
CDR3: SAVPPELIYGYT; J: TRBJ1-2; V: TRBV20-1
CDR3: ASSQGDLPDIDTIY; J: TRBJ1-3; V: TRBV4-1
CDR3: ASSLSQGSNEKLF; J: TRBJ1-4; V: TRBV27
CDR3: ASSGQINQPQH; J: TRBJ1-5; V: TRBV6-1
CDR3: ASSFGTGGGYTEAF; J: TRBJ1-1; V: TRBV12-3/TRBV12-4
CDR3: ASTRPTVNQPQH; J: TRBJ1-5; V: TRBV7-7
CDR3: SDWDRSSTDTQY; J: TRBJ2-3; V: TRBV29-1